This TCR beta chain was captured by sequencing in a study of blood T cell repertoires in COVID-19. Only in-frame clones appear in the TCRdb table, and some are missing; sequencing was by immunoSEQ multiplex PCR. The table has about 300,000 clones, under 90% seen once. This CDR3 spans 15 amino acids. Per the germline V gene, CDR1 is SGHDN and CDR2 is FVKESK. The V end was cut by 2 bases, the J end by 0 bases, with 10 bases between. Sequencing was performed on PBMCs or T cells enriched from blood (not recorded which). The chain employs TRBV14 and TRBJ1-1, with D tentatively TRBD1 (6 bases). The sequence came from a man in his sixties who had recovered from COVID-19. The CDR3 sequence is CASSQLQGMNTEAFF. In DNA form, the CDR3 reads TGTGCCAGCAGCCAACTACAGGGCATGAACACTGAAGCTTTCTTT.